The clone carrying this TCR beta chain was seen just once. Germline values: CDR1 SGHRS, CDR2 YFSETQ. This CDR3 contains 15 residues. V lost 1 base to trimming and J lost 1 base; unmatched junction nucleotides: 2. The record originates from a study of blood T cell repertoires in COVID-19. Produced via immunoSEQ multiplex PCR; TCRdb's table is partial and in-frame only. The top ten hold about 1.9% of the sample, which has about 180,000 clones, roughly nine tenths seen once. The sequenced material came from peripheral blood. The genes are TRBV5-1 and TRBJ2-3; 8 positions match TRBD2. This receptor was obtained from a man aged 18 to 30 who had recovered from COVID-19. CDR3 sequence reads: CASSLRREGTDTQYF. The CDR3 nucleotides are TGCGCCAGCAGCTTGCGGCGGGAGGGCACAGATACGCAGTATTTT. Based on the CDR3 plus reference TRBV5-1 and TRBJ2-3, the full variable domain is KAGVTQTPRYLIKTRGQQVTLSCSPISGHRSVSWYQQTPGQGLQFLFEYFSETQRNKGNFPGRFSGRQFSNSRSEMNVSTLELGDSALYLCASSLRREGTDTQYFGPGTRLTVL.